This TCR beta chain is drawn from a study of breast tumors, draining lymph nodes, adjacent tissues (TCRdb year 2016). Regarding the research as a whole: In breast cancer patients, the study compared the TCR beta repertoires of tumor, adjacent nontumor tissue and axillary lymph nodes. The study was designed to assess the relationships and possible T-cell exchange between tumor, surrounding tissue and draining lymph node repertoires in human breast cancer.

General findings and caveats noted by the study authors: Rather than being directly demonstrated, the conclusion that tumor T cells originate in lymph nodes was presented as consistent with a hypothesis. T-cell repertoire diversity in tumors was found to be lower than in lymph nodes but higher than in nontumor tissue, and preferential V and J gene usage was observed. The data were considered consistent with most tumor T cells being derived from the lymph node and subsequently expanding within tumor tissue. The similarity between tumor and nontumor tissue repertoires was significantly greater in luminal-like breast cancer than in basal-like breast cancer.

Its CDR3 holds 16 amino acids, cysteine through phenylalanine. Left in the record is the CDR3 DNA by itself, 48 bases read in frame from the first base. CDR1 and CDR2, looked up from the germline V gene, are KGHSH and LQKENI. Reads for this sample came from an Illumina HiSeq 2000. TCR beta chain libraries were generated by multiplex PCR amplification. The amplified TCR beta chain products were analyzed by high-throughput sequencing. Clones were called with MiXCR by TCRdb after fastp trimmed the public reads at Q25, and only in-frame beta chains were retained. Rows merge per CDR3 protein into single entries with the most common DNA and genes. The sample profile shows approximately 60,000 distinct CDR3 sequences; roughly 57% of them were found once. The ten largest make up around a fifth of the sample. This clonotype was picked up many times. The antigen this receptor binds is unknown. A read error may produce the germline difference seen at one junction end.

The sequence was obtained from a female donor with breast cancer. Some clones in this sample may be carry-over from other donors' samples. The rearranged chain carries TRBV18 and TRBJ2-2; a tentative D call is TRBD1 (5 bases match). Sequenced sample: breast tumor tissue. The DNA sequence is given as TGTGCCAACTCACCGTTTAGGGGCCCCGACACCGGGGAGCTGTTTTTT. Translated, it gives CANSPFRGPDTGELFF. With the rest looked up from the reference TRBV18 and TRBJ2-2 genes rather than sequenced, the full variable domain is NAGVMQNPRHLVRRRGQEARLRCSPMKGHSHVYWYRQLPEEGLKFMVYLQKENIIDESGMPKERFSAEFPKEGPSILRIQQVVRGDSAAYFCANSPFRGPDTGELFFGEGSRLTVL.